The sample holds a few counts of the clone carrying this T cell receptor (beta chain). Its antigen is unknown. The CDR3 runs 20 residues. CDR1 and CDR2 (germline): SGHTA, FQGTGA. J was trimmed by 0 bases and V by 1 base; bases with no gene match: 15. The data belong to a study of blood T cells in healthy people across ages. Study observations and caveats: It was held that the diversity estimates obtained from one million T cells were underestimates. Unsorted PBMCs ruled out conclusive naive versus antigen-experienced comparison.

A second about 6 to 12 cycle PCR used barcoded and J-beta primers. TCRdb reanalysed the 5' RACE reads using MiXCR and keeps one entry per CDR3 protein. The profile covers some 920,000 distinct CDR3 sequences, with just over 50% appearing a single time and about 21% taken by the ten largest. The sequenced sample consisted of blood. The genes are TRBV7-3 and TRBJ2-3, with 8 bases fitting TRBD2. This receptor was identified in a woman aged 60-70 years in good health. This chain's CDR3 is CASSLKVLSGIGSSTDTQYF. Written as DNA, the CDR3 is TGTGCCAGCAGCTTAAAAGTCCTTAGCGGGATAGGGTCTAGCACAGATACGCAGTATTTT.